This paragraph covers one TCR beta chain sequence. The V gene end was trimmed by 6 bases and the J gene end by 0 bases; junction bases not matched to a gene: 7. The CDR3 covers 15 residues. Germline V CDR1 and CDR2: SNHLY, FYNNEI. As processed by the authors: Estimated nucleated cell counts came from reference gene primer amplification. Sequencing was performed with immunoSEQ multiplex PCR; in TCRdb, only in-frame clones are kept and a portion is missing. V and J calls and clone size are copied from that table; D and trimming were computed from the DNA. Found here are around 170,000 clones, about 85% of them singletons; the top ten hold 20% to 30%. The data belong to a study of blood T cell repertoires in COVID-19. About the research overall: T cells, B-cell-depleted T cells, or PBMCs supplied cDNA or gDNA.

The rearrangement uses TRBV2 and TRBJ2-7; 8 bases are shared with TRBD1. This receptor was obtained from a man aged 60-69 years with acute or convalescent COVID-19. The sequencing sample was made of peripheral blood. The CDR3 DNA reads TGTGCCAGCAGCCCCTCCGGGACAGGCTCCTACGAGCAGTACGTC. The encoded protein is CASSPSGTGSYEQYV.